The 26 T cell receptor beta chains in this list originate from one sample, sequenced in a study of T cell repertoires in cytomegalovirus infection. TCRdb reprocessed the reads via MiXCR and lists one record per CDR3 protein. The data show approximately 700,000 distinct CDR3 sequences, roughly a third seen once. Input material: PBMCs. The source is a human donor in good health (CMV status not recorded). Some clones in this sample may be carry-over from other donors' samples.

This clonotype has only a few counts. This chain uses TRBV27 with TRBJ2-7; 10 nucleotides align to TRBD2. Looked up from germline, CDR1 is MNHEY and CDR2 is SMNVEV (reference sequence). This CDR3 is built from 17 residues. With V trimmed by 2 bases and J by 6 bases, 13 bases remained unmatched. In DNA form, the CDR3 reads TGTGCCAGCAGTTTAGAAGTGAGGCTAGCGGGAGTCGGCGAGCAGTACTTC. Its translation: CASSLEVRLAGVGEQYF.

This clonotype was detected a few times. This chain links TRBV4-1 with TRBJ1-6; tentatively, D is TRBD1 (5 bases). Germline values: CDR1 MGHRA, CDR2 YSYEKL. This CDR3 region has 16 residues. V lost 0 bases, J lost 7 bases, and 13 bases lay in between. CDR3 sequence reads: CASSQEGAGHNSPLHF. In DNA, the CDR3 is TGCGCCAGCAGCCAAGAAGGGGCAGGGCACAATTCACCCCTCCACTTT.

DNA of the CDR3: TGTGCCAGCAGTTACTCGACCTCTGAAGCTTTCTTT. Translation: CASSYSTSEAFF. The chain uses TRBV6-2 or TRBV6-3 and TRBJ1-1, with unresolved D. Trimming stripped 0 bases from V and 6 bases from J, with 5 bases between. The germline V gene has CDR1 MNHEY and CDR2 SVGEGT. The CDR3 consists of 12 residues.

The DNA of the CDR3 is TGCGCCAGCAGCTTGGTAACCAGGGAACCAAGCTACGAGCAGTACTTC. It is translated as CASSLVTREPSYEQYF. The chain links TRBV5-1 to TRBJ2-7; possibly TRBD1 for D (5 bases). CDR1 is SGHRS, CDR2 YFSETQ, per germline. V lost 0 bases, J lost 3 bases, and 16 bases lay in between. CDR3 length: 16 residues. Together with reference TRBV5-1 and TRBJ2-7, the CDR3 gives the full variable domain: KAGVTQTPRYLIKTRGQQVTLSCSPISGHRSVSWYQQTPGQGLQFLFEYFSETQRNKGNFPGRFSGRQFSNSRSEMNVSTLELGDSALYLCASSLVTREPSYEQYFGPGTRLTVT.

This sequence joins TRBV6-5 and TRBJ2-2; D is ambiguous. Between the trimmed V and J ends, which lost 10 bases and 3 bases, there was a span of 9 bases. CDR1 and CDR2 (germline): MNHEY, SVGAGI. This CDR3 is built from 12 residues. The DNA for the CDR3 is TGTGCCACCTCGTTGGACACCGGGGAGCTGTTTTTT. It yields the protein CATSLDTGELFF.

The chain's CDR3 is CASSAALGEGRSVEQFF. The CDR3 nucleotides read TGTGCCAGTAGTGCGGCTTTGGGGGAGGGCCGGTCGGTCGAGCAGTTCTTC. This rearrangement joins TRBV19 to TRBJ2-1, with 7 bases aligning to TRBD2. Unmatched junction bases numbered 20, after V lost 5 bases and J lost 10 bases. This CDR3 has 17 amino acids. Germline V lookup: CDR1 LNHDA, CDR2 SQIVND (reference sequence).

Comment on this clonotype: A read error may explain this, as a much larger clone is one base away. CDR3 amino acids: CASSLSLEDKNIQYF. The CDR3 bases are TGTGCCAGCAGTTTATCGTTAGAGGACAAAAACATTCAGTACTTC. The chain joins TRBV27 to TRBJ2-4; D is ambiguous. V lost 0 bases and J lost 3, with 9 bases in between. The V gene's germline CDR1 is MNHEY and CDR2 SMNVEV (reference sequence). The CDR3 sequence is 15 residues long.

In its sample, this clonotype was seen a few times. This chain's CDR3 is CASSYPIQGRDSNQPQHF. CDR3 sequence (DNA): TGTGCCAGCAGTTATCCGATCCAGGGGCGGGATAGCAATCAGCCCCAGCATTTT. The rearrangement uses TRBV6-1 and TRBJ1-5; a weak D match, TRBD1 (6 bases). Germline-derived CDR1 and CDR2 are MNHNS and SASEGT. The CDR3 contains 18 residues. Trimming removed 5 bases from V and 0 bases from J, with 20 bases in between.

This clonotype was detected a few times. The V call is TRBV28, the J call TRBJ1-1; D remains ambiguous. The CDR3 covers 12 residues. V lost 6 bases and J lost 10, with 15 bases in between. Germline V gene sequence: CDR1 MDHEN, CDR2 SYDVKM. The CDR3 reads CASSLGEYRAFF. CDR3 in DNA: TGTGCCAGCAGCCTCGGGGAGTATAGAGCTTTCTTT.

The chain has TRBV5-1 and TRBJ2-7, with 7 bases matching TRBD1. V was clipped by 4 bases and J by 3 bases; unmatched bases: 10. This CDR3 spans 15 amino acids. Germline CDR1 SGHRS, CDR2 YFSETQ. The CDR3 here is CASSPKGQRFYEQYF. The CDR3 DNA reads TGCGCCAGCAGCCCGAAGGGACAGCGATTCTACGAGCAGTACTTC. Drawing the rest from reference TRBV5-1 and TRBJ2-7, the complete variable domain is KAGVTQTPRYLIKTRGQQVTLSCSPISGHRSVSWYQQTPGQGLQFLFEYFSETQRNKGNFPGRFSGRQFSNSRSEMNVSTLELGDSALYLCASSPKGQRFYEQYFGPGTRLTVT.

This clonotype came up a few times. The CDR3 reads CASSKGTHSGNTIYF. The CDR3 bases are TGTGCCAGTAGTAAGGGAACCCACTCTGGAAACACCATATATTTT. The chain recombines TRBV19 with TRBJ1-3; no reliable D call. Germline CDR1 LNHDA, CDR2 SQIVND (reference sequence). V dropped 4 bases and J dropped 0 bases, with 10 bases sitting between them. The CDR3 extends over 15 amino acids. The full variable domain, in which reference TRBV19 and TRBJ1-3 provide the parts outside the CDR3, is DGGITQSPKYLFRKEGQNVTLSCEQNLNHDAMYWYRQDPGQGLRLIYYSQIVNDFQKGDIAEGYSVSREKKESFPLTVTSAQKNPTAFYLCASSKGTHSGNTIYFGEGSWLTVV.

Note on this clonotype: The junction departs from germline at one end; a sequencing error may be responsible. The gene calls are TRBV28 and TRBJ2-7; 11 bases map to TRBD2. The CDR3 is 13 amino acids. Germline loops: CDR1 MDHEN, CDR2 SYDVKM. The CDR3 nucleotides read TGTGCCAGCAGTTTTGGGCTAGCGGGAGGCGGTTTGTTC. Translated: CASSFGLAGGGLF.

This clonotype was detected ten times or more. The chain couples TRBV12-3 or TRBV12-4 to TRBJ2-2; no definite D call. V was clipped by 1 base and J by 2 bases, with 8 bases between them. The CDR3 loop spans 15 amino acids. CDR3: CASSLVGSNTGELFF. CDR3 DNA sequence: TGTGCCAGCAGTTTAGTTGGATCAAACACCGGGGAGCTGTTTTTT.

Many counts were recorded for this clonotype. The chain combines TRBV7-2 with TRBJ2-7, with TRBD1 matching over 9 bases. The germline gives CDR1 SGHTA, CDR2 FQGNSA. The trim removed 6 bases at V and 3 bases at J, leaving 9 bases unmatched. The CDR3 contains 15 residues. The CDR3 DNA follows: TGTGCCAGCAGTTACGTCCCGGGACAGGGCTACGAGCAGTACTTC. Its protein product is CASSYVPGQGYEQYF.

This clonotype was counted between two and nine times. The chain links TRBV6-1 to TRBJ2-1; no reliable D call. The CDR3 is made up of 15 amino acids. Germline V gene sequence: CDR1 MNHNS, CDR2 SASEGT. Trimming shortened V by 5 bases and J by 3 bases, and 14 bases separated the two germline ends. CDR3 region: CASSSEPRFYNEQFF. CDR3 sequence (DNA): TGTGCCAGCAGTTCGGAACCGCGGTTCTACAATGAGCAGTTCTTC.

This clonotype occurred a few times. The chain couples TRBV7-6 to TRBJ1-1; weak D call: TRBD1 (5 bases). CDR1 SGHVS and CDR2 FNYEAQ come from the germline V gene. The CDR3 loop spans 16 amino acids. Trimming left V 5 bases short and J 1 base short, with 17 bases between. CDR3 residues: CASSPEMVGGNTEAFF. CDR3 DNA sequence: TGTGCCAGCAGCCCTGAGATGGTGGGGGGGAACACTGAAGCTTTCTTT.

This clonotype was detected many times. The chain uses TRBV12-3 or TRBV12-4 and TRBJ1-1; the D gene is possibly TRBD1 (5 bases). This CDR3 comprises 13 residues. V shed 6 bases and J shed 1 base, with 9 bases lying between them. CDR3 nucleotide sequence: TGTGCCAGCAGCTTTACAGGGAACACTGAAGCTTTCTTT. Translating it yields CASSFTGNTEAFF.

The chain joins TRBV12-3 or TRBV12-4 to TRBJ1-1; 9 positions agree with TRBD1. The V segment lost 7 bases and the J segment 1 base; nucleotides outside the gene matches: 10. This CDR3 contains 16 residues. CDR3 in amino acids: CASTLTWDRENTEAFF. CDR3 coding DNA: TGTGCCAGCACTCTGACATGGGACAGGGAGAACACTGAAGCTTTCTTT.

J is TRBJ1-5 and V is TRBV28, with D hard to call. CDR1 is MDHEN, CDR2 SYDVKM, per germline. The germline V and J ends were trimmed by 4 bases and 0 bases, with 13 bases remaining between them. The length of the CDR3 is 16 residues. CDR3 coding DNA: TGTGCCAGCAGTTCTCCGGACGTGAATAGCAATCAGCCCCAGCATTTT. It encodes CASSSPDVNSNQPQHF.

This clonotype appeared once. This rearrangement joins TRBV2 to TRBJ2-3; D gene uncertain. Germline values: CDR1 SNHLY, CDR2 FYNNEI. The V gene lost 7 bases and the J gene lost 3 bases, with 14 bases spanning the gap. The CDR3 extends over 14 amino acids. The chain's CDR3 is CASTPGGATDTQYF. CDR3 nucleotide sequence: TGTGCCAGCACCCCAGGTGGTGCGACAGATACGCAGTATTTT.

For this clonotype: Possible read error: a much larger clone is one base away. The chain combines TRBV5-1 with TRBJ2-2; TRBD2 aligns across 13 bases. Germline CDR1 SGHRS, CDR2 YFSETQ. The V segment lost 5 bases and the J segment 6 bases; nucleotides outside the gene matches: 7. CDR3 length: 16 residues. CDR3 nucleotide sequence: TGCGCCAGCAGATCCGGGACTAGCGGGATGTCCGGGGAGCTGTTTTTT. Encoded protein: CASRSGTSGMSGELFF.

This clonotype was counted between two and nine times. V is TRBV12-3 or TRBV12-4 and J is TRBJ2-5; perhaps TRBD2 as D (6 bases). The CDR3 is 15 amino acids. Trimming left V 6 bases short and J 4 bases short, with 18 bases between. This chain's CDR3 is CASSPGEAGAETQYF. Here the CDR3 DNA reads TGTGCCAGCAGCCCCGGGGAGGCCGGGGCAGAGACCCAGTACTTC.

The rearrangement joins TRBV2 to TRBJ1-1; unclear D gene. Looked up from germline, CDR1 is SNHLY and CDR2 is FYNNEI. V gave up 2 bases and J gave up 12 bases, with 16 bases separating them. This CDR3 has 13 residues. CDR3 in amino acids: CASSEIGHDGTFF. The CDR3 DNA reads TGTGCCAGCAGTGAAATAGGGCATGACGGGACTTTCTTT.

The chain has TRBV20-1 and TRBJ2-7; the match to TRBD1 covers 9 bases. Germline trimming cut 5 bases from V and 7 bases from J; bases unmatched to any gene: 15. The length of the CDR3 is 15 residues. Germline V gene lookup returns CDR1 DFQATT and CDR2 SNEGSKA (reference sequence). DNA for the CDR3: TGCAGTGCTCCGCCTTCGGGACAGGGATCTCGGGAGCAGTACTTC. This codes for CSAPPSGQGSREQYF.

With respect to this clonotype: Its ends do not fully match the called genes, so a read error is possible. The CDR3 DNA reads as TGTGCCAGCAGCTTTGCCGACAGCCTTGGGTCCAACGTCCTGACTTTC. Its translation: CASSFADSLGSNVLTF. The gene calls are TRBV5-4 and TRBJ2-6; D perhaps matches TRBD1 (5 bases). The CDR3 has 16 residues. CDR1 is SGHNT and CDR2 is YYREEE in the germline V gene (reference sequence).

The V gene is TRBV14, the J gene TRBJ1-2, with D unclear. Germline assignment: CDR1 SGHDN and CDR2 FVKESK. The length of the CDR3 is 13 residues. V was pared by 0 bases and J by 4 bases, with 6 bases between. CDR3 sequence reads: CASSQDYSYGYTF. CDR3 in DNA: TGTGCCAGCAGCCAAGATTACAGCTATGGCTACACCTTC. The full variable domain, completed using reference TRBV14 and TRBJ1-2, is EAGVTQFPSHSVIEKGQTVTLRCDPISGHDNLYWYRRVMGKEIKFLLHFVKESKQDESGMPNNRFLAERTGGTYSTLKVQPAELEDSGVYFCASSQDYSYGYTFGSGTRLTVV.